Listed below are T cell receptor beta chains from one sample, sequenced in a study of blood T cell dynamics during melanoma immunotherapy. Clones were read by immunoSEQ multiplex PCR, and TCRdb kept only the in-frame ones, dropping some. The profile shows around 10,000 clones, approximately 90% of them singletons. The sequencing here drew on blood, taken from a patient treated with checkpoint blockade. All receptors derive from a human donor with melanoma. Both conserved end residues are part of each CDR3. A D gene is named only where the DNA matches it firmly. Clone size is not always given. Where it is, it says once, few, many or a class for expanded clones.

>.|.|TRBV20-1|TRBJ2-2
TGCAGTGCTTGGGACACCGGGGAGCTGTTTTTT
CSAWDTGELFF
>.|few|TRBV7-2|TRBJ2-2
TGTGCCAGCAGCTTAGGGCCCCGGACCGGGGAGCTGTTTTTT
CASSLGPRTGELFF
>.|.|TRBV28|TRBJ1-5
TGTGCCAGCAGGGCAGGGGTGGCCCCATTGGCCCAGCATTTT
CASRAGVAPLAQHF
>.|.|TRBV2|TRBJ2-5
TGTGCCAGCGTTCGGGGGCCCGGGGAGACCCAGTACTTC
CASVRGPGETQYF
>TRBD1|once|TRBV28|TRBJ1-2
TGTGCCAGCAGTCCCGCGGACAGGGGGTATGGTGGCTACACCTTC
CASSPADRGYGGYTF
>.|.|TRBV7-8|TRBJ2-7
TGTGCCAGCAGCCCCCGACACGTTGGCGAGCAGTACTTC
CASSPRHVGEQYF
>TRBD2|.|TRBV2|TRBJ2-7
TGTGCCAGCAGCAGTCTAGCGGGAGTGTACGACGAGCAGTACTTC
CASSSLAGVYDEQYF
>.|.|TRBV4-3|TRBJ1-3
TGCGCCAGCAGCCAAGAGTCCGGAAACACCATATATTTT
CASSQESGNTIYF
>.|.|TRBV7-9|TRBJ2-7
TGTGCCAGCAGCTTTGTGGTCCCGCCCTACGAGCAGTACTTC
CASSFVVPPYEQYF
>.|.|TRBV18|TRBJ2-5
TGTGCCAGCTCAACGGGGACGTACCAAGAGACCCAGTACTTC
CASSTGTYQETQYF
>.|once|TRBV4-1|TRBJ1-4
TGCGCCAGCAGCCAAGAAGCCGCGAGGAATGAAAAACTGTTTTTT
CASSQEAARNEKLFF
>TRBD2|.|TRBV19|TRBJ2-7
TGTGCCAGTAGTATAGGGGGGACTAGCGGGAGCTCCTACGAGCAGTACTTC
CASSIGGTSGSSYEQYF
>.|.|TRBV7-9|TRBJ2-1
TGTGCCAGCAGCCCCGGGAACAATGAGCAGTTCTTC
CASSPGNNEQFF
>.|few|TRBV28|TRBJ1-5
TGTGCCAGCAGCCCCGACACCAATCAGCCCCAGCATTTT
CASSPDTNQPQHF
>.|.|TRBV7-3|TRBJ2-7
TGTGCCAGCAGCTTAAATCCGTGGGGGGAGCAGTACTTC
CASSLNPWGEQYF
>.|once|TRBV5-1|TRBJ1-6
TGCGCCAGCAGCACCGACCCCAATTCACCCCTCCACTTT
CASSTDPNSPLHF
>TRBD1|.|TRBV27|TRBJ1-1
TGTGCCAGCAGCACGACAGGGCGGACTGAAGCTTTCTTT
CASSTTGRTEAFF
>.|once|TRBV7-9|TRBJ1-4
TGTGGGGTTCGGACCTCTAATGAAAAACTGTTTTTT
CGVRTSNEKLFF
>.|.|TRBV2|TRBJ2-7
TGTGCCAGCAGTGAATGGGGGGGGACAAAAACCTACGAGCAGTACTTC
CASSEWGGTKTYEQYF
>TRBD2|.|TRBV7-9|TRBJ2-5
TGTGCCAGCAGCTTCGTACTAGCGGGTGGGGAGACCCAGTACTTC
CASSFVLAGGETQYF
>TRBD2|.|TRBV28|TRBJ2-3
TGTGCCAGCAGTTTCCTTGGACTAGCGGGGACCACAGATACGCAGTATTTT
CASSFLGLAGTTDTQYF
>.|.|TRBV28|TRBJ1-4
TGTGCCAGCAGTTCCCCGGGGGGGGATACTAATGAAAAACTGTTTTTT
CASSSPGGDTNEKLFF
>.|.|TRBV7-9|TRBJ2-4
TGTGCCAGCAGCGCACGGGGGGCCGACATTCAGTACTTC
CASSARGADIQYF
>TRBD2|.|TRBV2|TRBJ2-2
TGTGCCAGCAGGACCGGGACTAGCGGGAGTGGGGAGCTGTTTTTT
CASRTGTSGSGELFF
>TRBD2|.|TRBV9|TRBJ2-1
TGTGCCAGCAGCCCCCGGGAGGTTTACAATGAGCAGTTCTTC
CASSPREVYNEQFF
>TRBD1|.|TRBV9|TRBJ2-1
TGTGCCAGCAGCGTAGGACAGGGGCTACCTGAGCAGTTCTTC
CASSVGQGLPEQFF
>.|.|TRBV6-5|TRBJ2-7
TGTGCCAGCAGTTACGACAGTTCCCCCTACGAGCAGTACTTC
CASSYDSSPYEQYF
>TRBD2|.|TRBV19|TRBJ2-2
TGTGCCAGTAGTATCCGACTAGCGGGAGGGGCCGGGGAGCTGTTTTTT
CASSIRLAGGAGELFF
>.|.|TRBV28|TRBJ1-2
TGTGCCAGCAGTTTCGGGGCCCCCGGCGGTCTCTATGGCTACACCTTC
CASSFGAPGGLYGYTF
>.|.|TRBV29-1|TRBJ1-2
TGCAGCGCAGACACGAACTATGGCTACACCTTC
CSADTNYGYTF
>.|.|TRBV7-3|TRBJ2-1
TGTGCCAGCAGCTTTACCTCGGTTAGCGGCTCCTCCTACAATGAGCAGTTCTTC
CASSFTSVSGSSYNEQFF
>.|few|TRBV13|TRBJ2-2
TGTGCCAGCAGCCCCAACACCGGGGAGCTGTTTTTT
CASSPNTGELFF
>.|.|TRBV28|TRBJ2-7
TGTGCCAGCAGTTCGGGGGGCAACTACGAGCAGTACTTC
CASSSGGNYEQYF
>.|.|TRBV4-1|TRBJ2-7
TGCGCCAGCAGCCAAGATCCCAGGCTAGGGGTTTCGTCCTACGAGCAGTACTTC
CASSQDPRLGVSSYEQYF
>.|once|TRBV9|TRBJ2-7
TGTGCCAGCAGCGTCGGCTCCCTAAGCTCCTACGAGCAGTACTTC
CASSVGSLSSYEQYF
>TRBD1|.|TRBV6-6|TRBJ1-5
TGTGCCAGCAGCTTAGGACAGGGACGCAGCAATCAGCCCCAGCATTTT
CASSLGQGRSNQPQHF
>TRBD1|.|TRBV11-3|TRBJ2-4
TGTGCCAGCAGCTTAGGGGGGACAGGGGTAGCCAAAAACATTCAGTACTTC
CASSLGGTGVAKNIQYF
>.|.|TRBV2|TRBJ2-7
TGTGCCAGCAGCCCGGACCGAGACCCCTACGAGCAGTACTTC
CASSPDRDPYEQYF
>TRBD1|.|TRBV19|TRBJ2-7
TGTGCCAGCCGGAAGGACAGGGGAGTCTCCTACGAGCAGTACTTC
CASRKDRGVSYEQYF
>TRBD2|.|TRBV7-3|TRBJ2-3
TGTGCCAGCAGCTTAACTAGCGGGACAGATACGCAGTATTTT
CASSLTSGTDTQYF
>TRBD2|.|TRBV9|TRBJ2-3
TGTGCCAGCAGCGTAGGAACAGCGGGAGGGCTGGCGGCAGATACGCAGTATTTT
CASSVGTAGGLAADTQYF
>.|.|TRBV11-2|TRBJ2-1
TGTGCCAGCAGCTTGGATGGGAGATCCTACAATGAGCAGTTCTTC
CASSLDGRSYNEQFF
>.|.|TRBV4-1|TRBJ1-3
TGCGCCAGCAGCCAACTTGGAAACACCATATATTTT
CASSQLGNTIYF
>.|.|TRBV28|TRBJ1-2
TGTGCCAGCAGTTCCCGGGGACGGGCTGGTAACTATGGCTACACCTTC
CASSSRGRAGNYGYTF
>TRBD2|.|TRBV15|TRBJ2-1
TGTGCCACCAGCAGAGATGGGGCTAGCGGGTCCTACAATGAGCAGTTCTTC
CATSRDGASGSYNEQFF
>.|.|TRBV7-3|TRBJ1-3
TGTGCCAGCAGCTCGGGGGTCTCTGGAAACACCATATATTTT
CASSSGVSGNTIYF
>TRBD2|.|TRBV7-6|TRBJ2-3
TGTGCCAGCAGCCCCCGCCGTTTCCTAGCGGGTGCAGATACGCAGTATTTT
CASSPRRFLAGADTQYF
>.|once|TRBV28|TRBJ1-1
TGTGCCAGCAGTTTCCTACTCGGCGGGGGCACTGAAGCTTTCTTT
CASSFLLGGGTEAFF